The 2 T cell receptor beta chains below come from one sample, sequenced in a study of vaccination and CD4 T cells after COVID-19. The Oncomine TCR Beta short-read assay generated sequence data from the DNA of cultured CD4+ T cells. TCRdb fed the PCR reads into MiXCR, producing one record per CDR3 protein. The sample consists of more than 9,000 distinct CDR3 sequences, roughly 61% of them appearing once. These receptors' antigens are unknown. The treatment: approximately 10-day PBMC culture with coronavirus spike peptide pools or control peptides (ViraFEST assay). Specimen: CD4+ T cells from blood, cultured in vitro. The receptors derive from a human donor who had recovered from COVID-19.

This clonotype was detected only a few times. This sequence joins TRBV6-1 and TRBJ1-3; D gene uncertain. V was trimmed by 8 bases and J by 2 bases, leaving 16 bases between them. CDR3 length: 15 residues. CDR1 is MNHNS and CDR2 is SASEGT in the germline V gene. The CDR3 region is CASHRPAIPGNTIYF. The DNA of the CDR3 is TGTGCCAGCCATCGTCCGGCAATCCCTGGAAACACCATATATTTT.

In this sample, this clonotype turned up once. The chain employs TRBV20-1 and TRBJ2-7, with 8 bases matching TRBD2. The CDR3 spans 14 residues. Unmatched junction bases numbered 6, after V lost 0 bases and J lost 5 bases. Looked up from germline, CDR1 is DFQATT and CDR2 is SNEGSKA (reference sequence). In nucleotides, the CDR3 is TGCAGTGCTAGAGAGGGAGCGGGAGCCCACGAGCAGTACTTC. Residues: CSAREGAGAHEQYF.